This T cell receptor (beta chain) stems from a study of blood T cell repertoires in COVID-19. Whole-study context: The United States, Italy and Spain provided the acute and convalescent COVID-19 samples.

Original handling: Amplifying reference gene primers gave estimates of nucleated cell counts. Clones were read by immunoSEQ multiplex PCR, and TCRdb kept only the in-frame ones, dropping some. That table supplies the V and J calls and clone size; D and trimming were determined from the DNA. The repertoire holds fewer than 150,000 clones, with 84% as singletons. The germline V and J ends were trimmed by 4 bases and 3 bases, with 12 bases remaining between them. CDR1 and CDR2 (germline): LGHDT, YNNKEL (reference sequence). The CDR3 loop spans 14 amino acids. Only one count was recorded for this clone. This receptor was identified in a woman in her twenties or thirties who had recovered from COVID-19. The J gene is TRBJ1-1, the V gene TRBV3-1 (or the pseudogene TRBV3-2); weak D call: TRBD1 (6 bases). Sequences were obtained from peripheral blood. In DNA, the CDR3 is TGTGCCAGCAGCCCGAGGGGGGGGGACACTGAAGCTTTCTTT. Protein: CASSPRGGDTEAFF.